The 31 T cell receptor beta chains below were found in one sample sequenced in a study of shared clonotypes between healthy human individuals. This table comes from immunoSEQ multiplex PCR, and its TCRdb copy is limited to in-frame clones, with some not included. The table lists about 230,000 clones, approximately 70% of them singletons, with around 10% in the top ten. The specimen was memory CD4+ T cells sorted from blood. Stated subset: CD45RA-negative fraction. Receptors originate from a man aged 25-45 years in good health.

The rearrangement joins TRBV5-1 to TRBJ1-1, with a tentative D call TRBD1 (5 bases). There are 14 residues in the CDR3. Germline V gives CDR1 SGHRS, CDR2 YFSETQ. With 4 bases removed from V and 2 bases from J, the gap between germline ends came to 12 bases. DNA for the CDR3: TGCGCCAGCAGCCCGGGACCCGAAAACACTGAAGCTTTCTTT. Its translation is CASSPGPENTEAFF.

The chain employs TRBV2 and TRBJ1-4; 11 bases agree with TRBD1. CDR1 is SNHLY and CDR2 is FYNNEI in the germline V gene. CDR3 length: 14 amino acids. Unmatched junction bases numbered 7, after V lost 8 bases and J lost 8 bases. CDR3: CASSWDRGLEKLFF. In DNA form, the CDR3 reads TGTGCCAGCTCCTGGGACAGGGGGTTGGAAAAACTGTTTTTT.

The chain recombines TRBV9 with TRBJ2-1; no clear D. This CDR3 is built from 13 residues. Germline V gene data show CDR1 as SGDLS and CDR2 as YYNGEE. Trimming removed 0 bases at V and 10 bases at J, with 11 bases between. The CDR3, as DNA: TGTGCCAGCAGCGTAGCCTCCCCCTTGGAGCAGTTCTTC. Protein sequence: CASSVASPLEQFF.

The gene calls are TRBV7-2 and TRBJ2-7; D might be TRBD2 (5 bases). Germline CDR1 is SGHTA and CDR2 is FQGNSA. This CDR3 is built from 14 residues. The germline V and J ends were trimmed by 5 bases and 4 bases, with 15 bases remaining between them. This CDR3 reads CASSQRVPGYEQYF. The DNA for the CDR3 is TGTGCCAGCAGCCAAAGGGTCCCGGGATACGAGCAGTACTTC.

This clone was picked up one time. The chain uses TRBV5-4 and TRBJ2-7; TRBD2 aligns across 11 bases. This CDR3 comprises 15 residues. Germline assignment: CDR1 SGHNT and CDR2 YYREEE (reference sequence). Trimming cost V 0 bases and J 6 bases; bases outside gene matches: 5. CDR3 sequence: CASSLAGTSGAEQYF. In nucleotides, the CDR3 is TGTGCCAGCAGCTTGGCGGGGACTAGCGGTGCCGAGCAGTACTTC.

The chain employs TRBV7-8 and TRBJ1-1; TRBD1 matches at 8 bases. Germline CDR1 SGHVS, CDR2 FQNEAQ. This CDR3 has 13 amino acids. V dropped 1 base and J dropped 6; count of bases not matched to a gene: 1. This CDR3 is CASSLDRGAEAFF. In DNA, the CDR3 is TGTGCCAGCAGCTTAGACAGGGGGGCTGAAGCTTTCTTT.

The V and J genes are TRBV5-1 and TRBJ2-2; D is unresolved. The CDR3 consists of 16 residues. V dropped 1 base and J dropped 3 bases, with 13 bases sitting between them. CDR1 is SGHRS, CDR2 YFSETQ, per germline. The CDR3: CASSLSAISDTGELFF. The CDR3 bases are TGCGCCAGCAGCTTGAGCGCTATTTCGGACACCGGGGAGCTGTTTTTT.

The chain carries TRBV7-4 and TRBJ2-5; perhaps D is TRBD1 or TRBD2 (5 bases each). V lost 2 bases and J 0 bases, leaving 7 bases between the germline ends. From germline, CDR1 is SGHVT and CDR2 SQSDAQ. The CDR3 runs to 14 residues. CDR3 DNA sequence: TGTGCCAGCAGCTTAACGGGACACCAAGAGACCCAGTACTTC. This gives the protein CASSLTGHQETQYF.

This chain links TRBV18 with TRBJ1-1; 8 bases agree with TRBD1. Per the germline V gene, CDR1 is KGHSH and CDR2 is LQKENI. Germline trimming cut 1 base from V and 4 bases from J; bases unmatched to any gene: 5. This CDR3 has 15 residues. The CDR3 DNA follows: TGTGCCAGCTCACCACTCAGAGGACAGGGCACTGAAGCTTTCTTT. Translated: CASSPLRGQGTEAFF.

V gene TRBV19 combines with J gene TRBJ2-7; the match to TRBD2 covers 8 bases. V trimming: 6 bases; J trimming: 3 bases; junction bases outside the gene matches: 10. CDR1 and CDR2 from the germline V gene are LNHDA and SQIVND (reference sequence). This CDR3 has 15 amino acids. CDR3 coding DNA: TGTGCCAGTAGAACGGCCAGCGGGAGCATCTACGAGCAGTACTTC. Its translation is CASRTASGSIYEQYF.

This clone was observed a handful of times. The gene calls are TRBV2 and TRBJ2-2; TRBD1 agrees at 8 bases. CDR1 and CDR2 (germline): SNHLY, FYNNEI. Trimming took 6 bases from V and 3 from J; bases not matched to a gene: 6. CDR3 length: 15 residues. This chain's CDR3 is CASRAGGWDTGELFF. The CDR3 DNA sequence: TGTGCCAGCAGGGCAGGGGGCTGGGACACCGGGGAGCTGTTTTTT.

The rearrangement links TRBV7-2 to TRBJ2-2, with D perhaps matching TRBD2 (6 bases). V lost 3 bases to trimming and J lost 6 bases, with 20 bases between them. The CDR3 spans 17 residues. Looked up from germline, CDR1 is SGHTA and CDR2 is FQGNSA. CDR3 residues: CASSFRPPTSMSGELFF. The CDR3 nucleotides read TGTGCCAGCAGCTTCCGCCCCCCGACTAGTATGTCCGGGGAGCTGTTTTTT.

This chain connects TRBV29-1 to TRBJ2-1; TRBD2 matches 7 bases. Germline trimming cut 3 bases from V and 8 bases from J; bases unmatched to any gene: 13. CDR3 length: 15 residues. Per germline, CDR1 SQVTM and CDR2 ANQGSEA. This chain's CDR3 is CSVEGRAGAYDEQFF. The CDR3 bases are TGCAGCGTTGAGGGGAGGGCGGGAGCTTACGATGAGCAGTTCTTC.

V is TRBV5-6 and J is TRBJ2-7, with 8 bases lining up with TRBD1. The CDR3 extends over 15 amino acids. With 0 bases clipped from V and 1 base from J, the junction kept 3 bases outside the gene matches. Germline CDR1 reads SGHDT; CDR2 reads YYEEEE. As DNA, the CDR3 is TGTGCCAGCAGCTTGGTACAGGGGGTTTCCTACGAGCAGTACTTC. Its translation: CASSLVQGVSYEQYF.

V and J are TRBV27 and TRBJ2-7, with 10 nucleotides matching TRBD1. The germline CDR1 and CDR2 sequences are MNHEY and SMNVEV (reference sequence). The V gene end was trimmed by 2 bases and the J gene end by 6 bases; junction bases not matched to a gene: 7. CDR3 length equals 15 residues. CDR3 loop: CASSLPGTGVIEQYF. The CDR3 DNA follows: TGTGCCAGCAGTTTACCCGGGACAGGGGTTATCGAGCAGTACTTC.

Many counts were recorded for this clone. This sequence joins TRBV5-5 and TRBJ2-5, with D tentatively TRBD1 (5 bases). CDR3 length equals 14 residues. V gave up 0 bases and J gave up 4 bases, with 10 bases separating them. Germline CDR1 is SGHKS and CDR2 is YYEKEE (reference sequence). This CDR3 reads CASSLGPGIETQYF. The CDR3 DNA follows: TGTGCCAGCAGCTTGGGCCCAGGGATAGAGACCCAGTACTTC.

The J gene is TRBJ2-7, the V gene TRBV7-8, with 9 bases identical to TRBD1. V dropped 2 bases and J dropped 3; count of bases not matched to a gene: 5. The CDR3 totals 15 residues. Germline V gene data show CDR1 as SGHVS and CDR2 as FQNEAQ. DNA of the CDR3: TGTGCCAGCAGCTTAAATCCGGGACAGGGCTACGAGCAGTACTTC. Translated: CASSLNPGQGYEQYF.

This clone showed up just once. The J gene is TRBJ1-1, the V gene TRBV6-5; D remains ambiguous. Trimming removed 2 bases at V and 3 bases at J, with 7 bases between. This CDR3 has 13 residues. Per the germline V gene, CDR1 is MNHEY and CDR2 is SVGAGI. The CDR3 bases are TGTGCCAGCAGTTACAAGGGTTACACTGAAGCTTTCTTT. Translation: CASSYKGYTEAFF.

The chain recombines TRBV6-5 with TRBJ2-5; D is ambiguous. Deletions cut 6 bases from V and 2 bases from J, with 4 bases between. This CDR3 contains 11 residues. Per the germline V gene, CDR1 is MNHEY and CDR2 is SVGAGI. CDR3 amino acids: CASSPQETQYF. The DNA for the CDR3 is TGTGCCAGCAGCCCACAAGAGACCCAGTACTTC.

The chain joins TRBV5-8 to TRBJ2-1; TRBD1 matches 10 bases. V was pared by 5 bases and J by 5 bases, with 4 bases of the junction left unmatched. The CDR3 runs 14 residues. From germline, CDR1 is SGHTS and CDR2 YDEGEE. The CDR3, as DNA: TGTGCCAGCAGTTCGGACAGGGGGAACAATGAGCAGTTCTTC. Translating gives CASSSDRGNNEQFF.

The genes are TRBV27 and TRBJ2-7, with 11 nucleotides matching TRBD2. The V segment lost 6 bases and the J segment 4 bases; nucleotides outside the gene matches: 5. The V gene's germline CDR1 is MNHEY and CDR2 SMNVEV (reference sequence). The CDR3 is 14 residues long. Here the CDR3 reads CASRRGLAEYEQYF. The CDR3 coding sequence is TGTGCCAGCAGACGGGGACTAGCGGAATACGAGCAGTACTTC.

The rearrangement links TRBV25-1 to TRBJ1-1; D not certain. V dropped 4 bases and J dropped 6 bases, with 6 bases sitting between them. Germline V gives CDR1 MGHDK, CDR2 SYGVNS. The CDR3 is 11 amino acids. CDR3 protein: CASSAGAEAFF. In DNA, the CDR3 is TGTGCCAGCAGTGCCGGGGCTGAAGCTTTCTTT.

This clone turned up a few times. This chain uses TRBV7-8 with TRBJ1-4; the D is unclear. This CDR3 has 12 amino acids. Germline V gene sequence: CDR1 SGHVS, CDR2 FQNEAQ. V was cut by 4 bases and J by 10 bases, with 10 bases left in between. The CDR3 DNA reads as TGTGCCAGCAGCTCGATCCGGGGAAAACTGTTTTTT. As protein: CASSSIRGKLFF.

V and J are TRBV5-1 and TRBJ2-1; TRBD2 matches at 13 bases. The CDR3 length is 18 residues. V trimming: 4 bases; J trimming: 6 bases; junction bases outside the gene matches: 13. The germline CDR1 and CDR2 sequences are SGHRS and YFSETQ. CDR3 sequence: CASSPWTSGRNKGNEQFF. CDR3 DNA: TGCGCCAGCAGCCCGTGGACTAGCGGGAGAAACAAGGGCAATGAGCAGTTCTTC.

The genes are TRBV11-2 and TRBJ2-5; D call uncertain. The V end lost 1 base, the J end lost 5 bases, and 8 bases lay between the germline ends. The CDR3 has 13 residues. The germline V gene has CDR1 SGHAT and CDR2 FQNNGV. As DNA, the CDR3 is TGTGCCAGCAGCTTAGGGCAGAGGGAGACCCAGTACTTC. Translated, it gives CASSLGQRETQYF. Full variable domain (missing parts from reference TRBV11-2 and TRBJ2-5): EAGVAQSPRYKIIEKRQSVAFWCNPISGHATLYWYQQILGQGPKLLIQFQNNGVVDDSQLPKDRFSAERLKGVDSTLKIQPAKLEDSAVYLCASSLGQRETQYFGPGTRLLVL.

Concerning this clone itself: Other DNA sequences in the same sample also yield this CDR3. This rearrangement joins TRBV5-1 to TRBJ1-4, with a tentative D call TRBD1 (6 bases). Germline V lookup: CDR1 SGHRS, CDR2 YFSETQ. The ends were cut back, 0 bases at V and 4 bases at J, with 10 bases in the middle. This CDR3 spans 15 amino acids. DNA for the CDR3: TGCGCCAGCAGCTTGGGCAGGGGCGGTAATGAAAAACTGTTTTTT. It encodes CASSLGRGGNEKLFF.

The chain carries TRBV28 and TRBJ1-5; D uncertain. V dropped 5 bases and J dropped 0 bases, with 14 bases sitting between them. The CDR3 consists of 16 residues. Germline V gives CDR1 MDHEN, CDR2 SYDVKM. The CDR3 sequence: CASSNPMAGSNQPQHF. CDR3 nucleotide sequence: TGTGCCAGCAGTAACCCGATGGCAGGTAGCAATCAGCCCCAGCATTTT. The complete variable domain, with remaining parts taken from reference TRBV28 and TRBJ1-5, reads DVKVTQSSRYLVKRTGEKVFLECVQDMDHENMFWYRQDPGLGLRLIYFSYDVKMKEKGDIPEGYSVSREKKERFSLILESASTNQTSMYLCASSNPMAGSNQPQHFGDGTRLSIL.

The V gene is TRBV4-1, the J gene TRBJ2-5; 9 positions agree with TRBD1. J gave up 2 bases and V 2 bases, and 9 bases lay outside the gene matches. Germline assignment: CDR1 MGHRA and CDR2 YSYEKL. The CDR3 totals 17 residues. For the CDR3, the DNA is TGCGCCAGCAGCCAAATGGGACAGGGAAGTATGCAAGAGACCCAGTACTTC. Residues: CASSQMGQGSMQETQYF.

A note on this clone: A much larger clone lies a single base off, so this may be a read error. This chain uses TRBV27 with TRBJ1-2; 9 bases fit TRBD1. This CDR3 region has 13 residues. Germline V CDR1 and CDR2: MNHEY, SMNVEV (reference sequence). Trimming at V came to 6 bases and at J to 3 bases, leaving 2 bases not matched to a gene. In DNA form, the CDR3 reads TGTGCCAGCAGGGGGACAGGGTACTATGGCTACACCTTC. Its protein product is CASRGTGYYGYTF.

A note on this clone: This sample also contains other DNA sequences that code for the same CDR3. The genes are TRBV29-1 and TRBJ2-7; D gene uncertain. This CDR3 has 12 amino acids. CDR1 is SQVTM, CDR2 ANQGSEA, per germline. With 4 bases removed from V and 5 bases from J, the gap between germline ends came to 12 bases. This chain's CDR3 is CSVGPRFDEQYF. The CDR3 DNA is TGCAGCGTTGGTCCCCGATTCGACGAGCAGTACTTC.

The chain employs TRBV2 and TRBJ2-7; D is undetermined. Germline assignment: CDR1 SNHLY and CDR2 FYNNEI. The CDR3 has 12 residues. Trimming removed 6 bases from V and 6 bases from J, with 12 bases in between. The CDR3 loop is CASSRTRLEQYF. The CDR3 nucleotides read TGTGCCAGCAGCCGAACAAGGCTCGAGCAGTACTTC. The variable domain in full, completed from reference TRBV2 and TRBJ2-7, reads EPEVTQTPSHQVTQMGQEVILRCVPISNHLYFYWYRQILGQKVEFLVSFYNNEISEKSEIFDDQFSVERPDGSNFTLKIRSTKLEDSAMYFCASSRTRLEQYFGPGTRLTVT.